Presented here are 14 T cell receptor beta chains from one specimen sequenced in a study of blood T cells in healthy people across ages (dated by TCRdb to about 2015). The library relied on 5' RACE. A second PCR of roughly 6 to 11 cycles was run with a J-beta primer mix and a sample-barcoded 5' primer. TCRdb itself trimmed the public reads at Q25 with fastp, ran MiXCR and retained productive beta chains. Rows merge per CDR3 protein into single entries with the most common DNA and genes. The sample includes approximately 1,700,000 distinct CDR3 sequences, with 30% to 40% observed a single time. Roughly 23% of the sample goes to the ten largest clones. The sample consisted of blood. The receptors derive from a human donor in good health.

This clonotype was counted between two and nine times. The rearrangement joins TRBV14 to TRBJ2-1; the D gene is possibly TRBD1 (6 bases). Germline CDR1 is SGHDN and CDR2 is FVKESK. The CDR3 spans 15 residues. V lost 2 bases and J 2 bases, leaving 10 bases between the germline ends. The CDR3 region is CASSQSTGAYNEQFF. The CDR3 nucleotides are TGTGCCAGCAGCCAATCGACAGGAGCCTACAATGAGCAGTTCTTC.

This chain joins TRBV28 and TRBJ1-4; tentative D call: TRBD1 (6 bases). Trimming cost V 4 bases and J 8 bases, with 8 bases left between them. Germline CDR1 and CDR2: MDHEN and SYDVKM. This CDR3 has 12 amino acids. CDR3 loop: CASSWTVEKLFF. CDR3 nucleotides: TGTGCCAGCAGTTGGACAGTAGAAAAACTGTTTTTT.

J is TRBJ2-7 and V is TRBV18; D gene ambiguous. V lost 5 bases and J lost 1, with 9 bases in between. This CDR3 comprises 13 residues. Looked up from germline, CDR1 is KGHSH and CDR2 is LQKENI. CDR3 DNA sequence: TGTGCCAGCTCAGACCAGGAGTCCTACGAGCAGTACTTC. Its translation is CASSDQESYEQYF. The variable domain in full, completed from reference TRBV18 and TRBJ2-7, reads NAGVMQNPRHLVRRRGQEARLRCSPMKGHSHVYWYRQLPEEGLKFMVYLQKENIIDESGMPKERFSAEFPKEGPSILRIQQVVRGDSAAYFCASSDQESYEQYFGPGTRLTVT.

The rearrangement joins TRBV29-1 to TRBJ1-2; D is undetermined. Germline CDR1 and CDR2: SQVTM and ANQGSEA. This CDR3 is 13 amino acids long. V was trimmed by 6 bases and J by 6 bases, leaving 17 bases between them. The CDR3 is CSVRPQFKDGYTF. The CDR3 DNA reads TGCAGCGTGAGACCCCAGTTCAAGGATGGCTACACCTTC.

There are a few counts of this clonotype. The genes are TRBV10-3 and TRBJ2-7; TRBD2 is a possible D gene (6 bases). The germline V gene has CDR1 ENHRY and CDR2 SYGVKD. This CDR3 is built from 13 residues. V dropped 3 bases and J dropped 3 bases, with 9 bases sitting between them. The CDR3, as DNA: TGTGCCATCAGTGAAAGGGACTTCTACGAGCAGTACTTC. It codes for CAISERDFYEQYF.

The chain recombines TRBV6-2 or TRBV6-3 with TRBJ2-7; tentative D call: TRBD2 (5 bases). CDR3 length equals 14 residues. Trimming took 7 bases from V and 0 from J, leaving 13 bases between them. Per the germline V gene, CDR1 is MNHEY and CDR2 is SVGEGT. CDR3 in amino acids: CASTEPTSSYEQYF. CDR3 coding DNA: TGTGCCAGCACAGAACCTACTAGCTCCTACGAGCAGTACTTC.

The CDR3 here is CASSPRLAEPYEQYF. The CDR3 bases are TGTGCCAGCTCACCACGGTTAGCCGAACCCTACGAGCAGTACTTC. V and J are TRBV18 and TRBJ2-5; D is undetermined. The end of the DNA aligns better with TRBJ2-7, so the J call may be wrong. This CDR3 has 15 amino acids. Germline V gives CDR1 KGHSH, CDR2 LQKENI.

The chain couples TRBV5-1 to TRBJ1-2; TRBD1 matches at 7 bases. Germline V CDR1 and CDR2: SGHRS, YFSETQ. The CDR3 loop spans 15 amino acids. Losses at the gene ends were 4 bases for V and 4 bases for J; bases not matched to a gene: 10. The CDR3 loop reads CASSQKQGSVYGYTF. The CDR3, as DNA: TGCGCCAGCAGCCAGAAACAGGGGTCCGTCTATGGCTACACCTTC.

The chain uses TRBV5-5 and TRBJ1-4; D is possibly TRBD1 (6 bases). This CDR3 has 15 amino acids. CDR1 and CDR2 from the germline V gene are SGHKS and YYEKEE (reference sequence). Trimming shortened V by 3 bases and J by 6 bases, and 15 bases separated the two germline ends. The CDR3 reads CASSSEGGGYEKLFF. In nucleotides, the CDR3 is TGTGCCAGCAGCTCGGAGGGGGGCGGTTATGAAAAACTGTTTTTT.

The CDR3 DNA is TGCGCCAGCAGTTCGTCCGAGGGACCACCATACAATGAGCAGTTCTTC. It specifies CASSSSEGPPYNEQFF. The V gene is TRBV5-1, the J gene TRBJ2-1; D is tentatively TRBD1 or TRBD2 (5 bases each). CDR1 is SGHRS, CDR2 YFSETQ, per germline. This CDR3 has 16 amino acids. The V end lost 5 bases, the J end lost 4 bases, and 19 bases lay between the germline ends.

The table lists this clonotype with a few counts. This chain uses TRBV7-6 with TRBJ2-7, with TRBD1 matching 8 bases. The V segment lost 4 bases and the J segment 7 bases; nucleotides outside the gene matches: 12. The CDR3 is made up of 15 amino acids. Germline V lookup: CDR1 SGHVS, CDR2 FNYEAQ. This CDR3 reads CASSYDGTGLREQYF. The DNA for the CDR3 is TGTGCCAGCAGCTACGACGGGACAGGCTTGAGGGAGCAGTACTTC.

This chain uses TRBV4-3 with TRBJ1-6, with D perhaps matching TRBD1 (5 bases). The CDR3 runs 13 residues. The germline V and J ends were trimmed by 1 base and 11 bases, with 9 bases remaining between them. Germline-derived CDR1 and CDR2 are LGHNA and YSLEER. The CDR3 coding sequence is TGCGCCAGCAGCCAAGGACAGCCCGCACCCCTCCACTTT. This gives the protein CASSQGQPAPLHF.

This sequence joins TRBV11-3 and TRBJ2-5; D not certain. Germline V CDR1 and CDR2: SGHNT, YENEEA. V lost 1 base and J 1 base, leaving 19 bases between the germline ends. The length of the CDR3 is 18 residues. The CDR3 nucleotides read TGTGCCAGCAGCTTAGCCCCTATCAACAGACATGTCCAAGAGACCCAGTACTTC. Translated: CASSLAPINRHVQETQYF.

The table lists this clonotype with a few counts. The chain joins TRBV28 to TRBJ2-5, with a weak D call TRBD1 (6 bases). The V gene's germline CDR1 is MDHEN and CDR2 SYDVKM. V was pared by 5 bases and J by 2 bases, with 12 bases between. This CDR3 is 14 amino acids long. CDR3 coding DNA: TGTGCCAGCAGTCCCTGGACAGAACAAGAGACCCAGTACTTC. Translated: CASSPWTEQETQYF.